What follows are 22 T cell receptor beta chains derived from one specimen sequenced in a study of identical twins. MiXCR, run by TCRdb on the 5' RACE reads, gives a single entry per CDR3 protein. The table lists some 1,700,000 distinct CDR3 sequences, under 35% of them singletons. Sequencing was performed on cord blood. These receptors were collected from a newborn girl in good health.

This chain connects TRBV7-2 to TRBJ2-5; D remains unclear. The germline V and J ends were trimmed by 7 bases and 2 bases, with 14 bases remaining between them. The CDR3 is 14 amino acids. Germline assignment: CDR1 SGHTA and CDR2 FQGNSA. CDR3 protein: CASTGRITQETQYF. For the CDR3, the DNA is TGTGCCAGCACTGGACGGATCACACAAGAGACCCAGTACTTC.

The chain has TRBV4-1 and TRBJ1-4, with no clear D. The CDR3 covers 13 residues. Germline V gives CDR1 MGHRA, CDR2 YSYEKL. V dropped 1 base and J dropped 7 bases, with 7 bases sitting between them. The CDR3 loop reads CASSQVVVEKLFF. CDR3 nucleotide sequence: TGCGCCAGCAGCCAAGTAGTTGTTGAAAAACTGTTTTTT.

This clonotype was counted a few times. The rearrangement links TRBV20-1 to TRBJ2-7; 8 bases fit TRBD1. V trimming: 5 bases; J trimming: 3 bases; junction bases outside the gene matches: 6. Germline V gene sequence: CDR1 DFQATT, CDR2 SNEGSKA (reference sequence). The CDR3 totals 13 residues. CDR3 protein: CSAGQGNLYEQYF. In DNA form, the CDR3 reads TGCAGTGCTGGACAGGGAAACCTCTACGAGCAGTACTTC.

This clonotype was counted only a few times. This chain connects TRBV27 to TRBJ1-1; D is uncertain. V was shortened by 5 bases and J by 2 bases, with 15 bases between the two germline ends. The CDR3 totals 15 residues. CDR1 is MNHEY and CDR2 is SMNVEV in the germline V gene (reference sequence). This CDR3 is CASSPRPRGNTEAFF. In nucleotides, the CDR3 is TGTGCCAGCAGTCCCCGACCCCGGGGAAACACTGAAGCTTTCTTT.

This chain links TRBV20-1 with TRBJ1-2; 7 positions match TRBD1. Germline lookup yields CDR1 DFQATT and CDR2 SNEGSKA (reference sequence). The CDR3 covers 13 residues. J was trimmed by 4 bases and V by 3 bases; bases with no gene match: 5. CDR3 bases: TGCAGTGCTAGTGAGGCAGGGGGCTATGGCTACACCTTC. Encoded protein: CSASEAGGYGYTF.

This clonotype came up many times. The chain carries TRBV10-3 and TRBJ2-7, with TRBD1 matching 7 bases. Trimming cost V 6 bases and J 2 bases; bases outside gene matches: 7. Germline V gives CDR1 ENHRY, CDR2 SYGVKD. This CDR3 region has 14 residues. Here the CDR3 DNA reads TGTGCCATCAGAGGCTTCGGGACAGCCTACGAGCAGTACTTC. As protein: CAIRGFGTAYEQYF.

There are a few counts of this clonotype. The V and J genes are TRBV12-3 or TRBV12-4 and TRBJ1-4, with D uncertain. This CDR3 has 14 residues. Trimming stripped 3 bases from V and 4 bases from J, with 9 bases between. CDR3 nucleotides: TGTGCCAGCAGTTTTAGCTCGGGTAATGAAAAACTGTTTTTT. It encodes CASSFSSGNEKLFF.

At least ten counts were recorded for this clonotype. The chain uses TRBV6-5 and TRBJ2-7; the match to TRBD1 covers 7 bases. Germline V lookup: CDR1 MNHEY, CDR2 SVGAGI. The CDR3 sequence is 12 residues long. Unmatched junction bases numbered 5, after V lost 6 bases and J lost 6 bases. The CDR3 DNA is TGTGCCAGCAGAGTCCCAGGGGGCGAGCAGTACTTC. It translates to CASRVPGGEQYF.

As concerns this clonotype: At one boundary the junction diverges from the germline segment, which might be a read error. The chain is built from TRBV6-1 and TRBJ2-3; 10 positions agree with TRBD2. This CDR3 region has 19 residues. Germline CDR1 reads MNHNS; CDR2 reads SASEGT. The CDR3 region is CASSTARGYGTSDTDAQYF. The CDR3, as DNA: TGTGCCAGCAGCACGGCCAGGGGATACGGGACTAGCGACACAGATGCGCAGTATTTT.

This chain joins TRBV7-2 and TRBJ2-1, with D perhaps TRBD1 or TRBD2 (5 bases each). This CDR3 is built from 15 residues. Trimming shortened V by 1 base and J by 2 bases, and 9 bases separated the two germline ends. Germline values: CDR1 SGHTA, CDR2 FQGNSA. In DNA, the CDR3 is TGTGCCAGCAGCTTAGGAGGGGTAACCTACAATGAGCAGTTCTTC. The encoded protein is CASSLGGVTYNEQFF.

The chain couples TRBV6-6 to TRBJ2-3; D might be TRBD1 or TRBD2, each matching 6 bases. The germline V and J ends were trimmed by 2 bases and 1 base, with 13 bases remaining between them. Germline values: CDR1 MNHNY, CDR2 SVGAGI (reference sequence). The CDR3 loop spans 16 amino acids. CDR3: CASSYPQEGGTDTQYF. Written as DNA, the CDR3 is TGTGCCAGCAGTTACCCCCAGGAGGGGGGCACAGATACGCAGTATTTT.

The gene calls are TRBV20-1 and TRBJ2-7; the D is unclear. CDR1 and CDR2 (germline): DFQATT, SNEGSKA (reference sequence). Trimming took 3 bases from V and 0 from J, leaving 12 bases between them. The CDR3 has 14 residues. The CDR3 loop reads CSASRGRSSYEQYF. The CDR3 DNA follows: TGCAGTGCTAGTCGAGGTAGGAGCTCCTACGAGCAGTACTTC.

The rearrangement links TRBV2 to TRBJ2-4; 11 nucleotides match TRBD2. The DNA end lines up better with TRBJ2-7; the J call may be wrong. The germline V gene has CDR1 SNHLY and CDR2 FYNNEI. The CDR3 contains 13 residues. CDR3 nucleotide sequence: TGTGCCAGCAAAGGGACTAGCGGCTACGAGCAGTACTTC. Amino acid sequence: CASKGTSGYEQYF.

This clonotype has just a few counts. The chain has TRBV21-1 and TRBJ2-3; TRBD1, as called in the table, went unchecked against the DNA. TRBV21-1 is labeled a pseudogene. The length of the CDR3 is 14 residues. CDR3 in DNA: TGTGCCAGTCCACTAAGACAGCTTACAGATACGCAGTATTTT. As protein: CASPLRQLTDTQYF.

A few counts support this clonotype. The chain couples TRBV2 to TRBJ2-1, with 10 bases fitting TRBD2. Losses at the gene ends were 0 bases for V and 5 bases for J; bases not matched to a gene: 19. Germline-derived CDR1 and CDR2 are SNHLY and FYNNEI. The CDR3 covers 21 residues. CDR3 coding DNA: TGTGCCAGCAGTGAAGCCCACCCGAAACCTAGCGGGGGCCCGCATAACAATGAGCAGTTCTTC. Amino acid sequence: CASSEAHPKPSGGPHNNEQFF.

This clonotype has more than one count but fewer than ten. The chain uses TRBV7-2 and TRBJ2-1; 8 bases line up with TRBD2. Unmatched junction bases numbered 8, after V lost 0 bases and J lost 4 bases. This CDR3 region has 17 residues. Germline CDR1 and CDR2: SGHTA and FQGNSA. The CDR3 DNA reads TGTGCCAGCAGCTTAGCGCCCGGGACTAGGAGGTACAATGAGCAGTTCTTC. The encoded protein is CASSLAPGTRRYNEQFF.

To note about this clonotype: A clone one base away is much larger, so this may be a read error. The CDR3 bases are TGCAGCGCCTACGGGGGCGAAGAGACCCAGTACTTC. Its protein is CSAYGGEETQYF. The genes are TRBV29-1 and TRBJ2-5; D may correspond to TRBD1 or TRBD2 (6 bases each). The V end lost 7 bases, the J end lost 3 bases, and 12 bases lay between the germline ends. The CDR3 is made up of 12 amino acids. Germline V gene sequence: CDR1 SQVTM, CDR2 ANQGSEA. The whole variable domain, filled in from reference TRBV29-1 and TRBJ2-5, reads SAVISQKPSRDICQRGTSLTIQCQVDSQVTMMFWYRQQPGQSLTLIATANQGSEATYESGFVIDKFPISRPNLTFSTLTVSNMSPEDSSIYLCSAYGGEETQYFGPGTRLLVL.

The rearrangement links TRBV12-3 or TRBV12-4 to TRBJ1-2; tentative D call: TRBD1 (6 bases). The CDR3 is made up of 13 amino acids. Deletions cut 5 bases from V and 4 bases from J, with 11 bases between. The CDR3 is CASSTEGGYGYTF. The CDR3 DNA sequence: TGTGCCAGCAGTACTGAAGGGGGCTATGGCTACACCTTC.

This clonotype was detected a few times. The chain carries TRBV9 and TRBJ2-5, with 10 positions matching TRBD2. Germline V gene sequence: CDR1 SGDLS, CDR2 YYNGEE. Trimming removed 4 bases from V and 5 bases from J; junction bases left unmatched: 14. The CDR3 length is 17 residues. The CDR3 loop is CASSPGGLAGARETQYF. In DNA form, the CDR3 reads TGTGCCAGCAGCCCAGGAGGGCTAGCGGGGGCCCGGGAGACCCAGTACTTC.

The chain combines TRBV27 with TRBJ1-2; 7 positions agree with TRBD1. V trimming: 4 bases; J trimming: 6 bases; junction bases outside the gene matches: 5. This CDR3 has 13 amino acids. Germline V CDR1 and CDR2: MNHEY, SMNVEV (reference sequence). The CDR3 here is CASSSSRGDGYTF. CDR3 sequence (DNA): TGTGCCAGCAGTTCGAGCAGGGGGGATGGCTACACCTTC.

The chain couples TRBV4-1 to TRBJ2-1, with D possibly TRBD1 on 6 matching bases. CDR1 and CDR2 from the germline V gene are MGHRA and YSYEKL. The V and J ends lost 4 bases and 6 bases respectively, with 16 bases between them. The CDR3 loop spans 15 amino acids. The DNA for the CDR3 is TGCGCCAGCAGCCGACAGGTCCTTGACAGCAATGAGCAGTTCTTC. It is translated as CASSRQVLDSNEQFF.

This clonotype was observed at least ten times. This chain joins TRBV29-1 and TRBJ2-4; D not resolved. Per germline, CDR1 SQVTM and CDR2 ANQGSEA. Trimming took 1 base from V and 3 from J, leaving 16 bases between them. The CDR3 has 16 amino acids. The CDR3 nucleotides read TGCAGCGTTGAAGGTGTGGTGGCAGGTCTCAAAAACATTCAGTACTTC. It is translated as CSVEGVVAGLKNIQYF.